Presented here are 22 T cell receptor beta chains from one specimen sequenced in a study of OX40 agonist ivuxolimab in advanced cancers. The protocol was immunoSEQ multiplex PCR, while the TCRdb copy is restricted to in-frame clones and leaves out a portion. The sample has approximately 54,000 clones, 84% seen once. The sample consisted of CD4+ or CD8+ T cells sorted from blood, taken in a trial of the OX40 agonist ivuxolimab. The source is an adult with an advanced solid tumor such as melanoma, head and neck, liver or kidney cancer.

The table lists this clone with a few counts. The gene calls are TRBV5-1 and TRBJ2-2, with 10 bases identical to TRBD2. Germline CDR1 SGHRS, CDR2 YFSETQ. The CDR3 is 16 amino acids. V was clipped by 4 bases and J by 8 bases; unmatched bases: 11. For the CDR3, the DNA is TGCGCCAGCAGCCCGCGGACTAGCGGTTCAACGGGGGAGCTGTTTTTT. As protein: CASSPRTSGSTGELFF.

Points on this clone: Other DNA sequences of this sample code for an identical CDR3. V usage is TRBV19 and J usage is TRBJ2-1; TRBD2 aligns across 7 bases. Per the germline V gene, CDR1 is LNHDA and CDR2 is SQIVND (reference sequence). This CDR3 spans 13 amino acids. J was trimmed by 6 bases and V by 9 bases; bases with no gene match: 8. The CDR3 loop is CASGGGGANEQFF. CDR3 coding DNA: TGTGCCAGCGGAGGCGGGGGTGCCAATGAGCAGTTCTTC.

V usage is TRBV4-1 and J usage is TRBJ2-5, with D hard to call. The CDR3 consists of 17 residues. V lost 1 base and J 2 bases, leaving 17 bases between the germline ends. CDR1 is MGHRA, CDR2 YSYEKL, per germline. The CDR3 loop is CASSQADGRKTQETQYF. The CDR3 region has the DNA TGCGCCAGCAGCCAAGCGGATGGCAGAAAGACTCAAGAGACCCAGTACTTC.

The chain has TRBV5-1 and TRBJ2-1, with a weak D call TRBD2 (5 bases). There are 15 residues in the CDR3. Trimming took 4 bases from V and 0 from J, leaving 11 bases between them. The V gene's germline CDR1 is SGHRS and CDR2 YFSETQ. Here the CDR3 reads CASSEGTSSYNEQFF. The CDR3 DNA follows: TGCGCCAGCAGCGAGGGTACGAGCTCCTACAATGAGCAGTTCTTC.

The chain is built from TRBV6-5 and TRBJ2-3; weak D call: TRBD1 (6 bases). The germline gives CDR1 MNHEY, CDR2 SVGAGI. The ends were cut back, 8 bases at V and 1 base at J, with 7 bases in the middle. CDR3 size: 12 residues. For the CDR3, the DNA is TGTGCCAGCCAGGGGCGCACAGATACGCAGTATTTT. Encoded protein: CASQGRTDTQYF.

This chain links TRBV2 with TRBJ1-5, with D hard to call. Trimming took 1 base from V and 1 from J, leaving 8 bases between them. Germline V gene data show CDR1 as SNHLY and CDR2 as FYNNEI. This CDR3 spans 15 amino acids. CDR3 in amino acids: CASSEGFGSNQPQHF. The CDR3 DNA reads TGTGCCAGCAGTGAAGGATTTGGCAGCAATCAGCCCCAGCATTTT.

The gene calls are TRBV5-4 and TRBJ2-1, with 7 bases aligning to TRBD1. CDR1 is SGHNT and CDR2 is YYREEE in the germline V gene (reference sequence). V shed 3 bases, J shed 5 bases, and the junction held 8 bases outside the gene matches. There are 15 residues in the CDR3. CDR3 coding DNA: TGTGCCAGCAGCTCCAACACCGGGACAGACAATGAGCAGTTCTTC. It codes for CASSSNTGTDNEQFF.

This chain uses TRBV29-1 with TRBJ2-7; D may be TRBD1 (6 bases). The germline CDR1 and CDR2 sequences are SQVTM and ANQGSEA. This CDR3 spans 13 amino acids. Trimming took 2 bases from V and 5 from J, leaving 13 bases between them. The CDR3, as DNA: TGCAGCGTTGAAAGGGCGGCAGGGGACGAGCAGTACTTC. This translates into CSVERAAGDEQYF.

V is TRBV14 and J is TRBJ2-2; 8 bases agree with TRBD1. Germline CDR1 and CDR2: SGHDN and FVKESK. Unmatched junction bases numbered 5, after V lost 4 bases and J lost 4 bases. The CDR3 extends over 15 amino acids. The CDR3 DNA reads as TGTGCCAGCAGCCTTGGGACAGGCGGCACCGGGGAGCTGTTTTTT. The encoded protein is CASSLGTGGTGELFF.

This chain connects TRBV18 to TRBJ1-2; 12 bases map to TRBD1. With V trimmed by 2 bases and J by 2 bases, 3 bases remained unmatched. The CDR3 has 16 residues. Germline CDR1 and CDR2: KGHSH and LQKENI. The CDR3 sequence: CASSPEGQGANYGYTF. The CDR3 DNA reads TGTGCCAGCTCACCAGAGGGACAGGGGGCGAACTATGGCTACACCTTC. Together with reference TRBV18 and TRBJ1-2, the CDR3 gives the full variable domain: NAGVMQNPRHLVRRRGQEARLRCSPMKGHSHVYWYRQLPEEGLKFMVYLQKENIIDESGMPKERFSAEFPKEGPSILRIQQVVRGDSAAYFCASSPEGQGANYGYTFGSGTRLTVV.

The chain has TRBV7-9 and TRBJ1-4, with D possibly TRBD1 on 6 matching bases. The CDR3 has 12 amino acids. Trimming took 0 bases from V and 16 from J, leaving 12 bases between them. CDR1 SEHNR and CDR2 FQNEAQ come from the germline V gene (reference sequence). The CDR3 coding sequence is TGTGCCAGCAGCTTAGCCTCCGGACAGCAGTTTTTT. It translates to CASSLASGQQFF. Based on the CDR3 plus reference TRBV7-9 and TRBJ1-4, the full variable domain is DTGVSQNPRHKITKRGQNVTFRCDPISEHNRLYWYRQTLGQGPEFLTYFQNEAQLEKSRLLSDRFSAERPKGSFSTLEIQRTEQGDSAMYLCASSLASGQQFFGSGTQLSVL.

The rearrangement joins TRBV4-2 to TRBJ2-7; TRBD1 agrees at 10 bases. J gave up 3 bases and V 0 bases, and 2 bases lay outside the gene matches. Germline loops: CDR1 LGHNA, CDR2 YNFKEQ. The CDR3 is 15 amino acids. The DNA of the CDR3 is TGTGCCAGCAGCCAAGAATGGGACAGGGGCTACGAGCAGTACTTC. Protein product: CASSQEWDRGYEQYF.

The V and J genes are TRBV6-6 and TRBJ2-1; D perhaps matches TRBD2 (7 bases). CDR3 size: 14 residues. From germline, CDR1 is MNHNY and CDR2 SVGAGI (reference sequence). The V gene lost 11 bases and the J gene lost 7 bases, with 21 bases spanning the gap. CDR3 in DNA: TGTGCCTCCCGAGGGGGGGCCGTATCAAATGAGCAGTTCTTC. It yields the protein CASRGGAVSNEQFF.

This clone came up a few times. The rearrangement joins TRBV6-6 to TRBJ1-4; D not resolved. This CDR3 has 14 amino acids. The germline V gene has CDR1 MNHNY and CDR2 SVGAGI (reference sequence). Trimming pared 6 bases from V and 8 bases from J, leaving 16 bases between. The DNA for the CDR3 is TGTGCCAGCAGCGTTAGAGTGGGCTCCGAAAAACTGTTTTTT. Encoded protein: CASSVRVGSEKLFF.

The rearrangement uses TRBV6-6 and TRBJ1-6, with 9 bases aligning to TRBD1. CDR1 is MNHNY, CDR2 SVGAGI, per germline (reference sequence). The ends lost 2 bases at V and 5 bases at J; junction bases unmatched: 4. There are 16 residues in the CDR3. DNA for the CDR3: TGTGCCAGCAGTTACCGCAGACAGGGGGATAATTCACCCCTCCACTTT. It specifies CASSYRRQGDNSPLHF.

The CDR3 reads CASLEGTSRDEQFF. The CDR3 DNA reads TGCGCCAGCCTCGAGGGGACAAGCCGGGATGAGCAGTTCTTC. This chain joins TRBV5-1 and TRBJ2-1; tentatively, D is TRBD1 (6 bases). CDR1 and CDR2 from the germline V gene are SGHRS and YFSETQ. This CDR3 spans 14 amino acids. The V end lost 7 bases, the J end lost 8 bases, and 19 bases lay between the germline ends. Combining the CDR3 with reference TRBV5-1 and TRBJ2-1 gives the whole variable domain KAGVTQTPRYLIKTRGQQVTLSCSPISGHRSVSWYQQTPGQGLQFLFEYFSETQRNKGNFPGRFSGRQFSNSRSEMNVSTLELGDSALYLCASLEGTSRDEQFFGPGTRLTVL.

The genes are TRBV19 and TRBJ1-2; D unclear. The V gene lost 2 bases and the J gene lost 7 bases, with 5 bases spanning the gap. This CDR3 has 11 amino acids. Germline assignment: CDR1 LNHDA and CDR2 SQIVND (reference sequence). The CDR3 protein is CASSIMGGYTF. As DNA, the CDR3 is TGTGCCAGTAGTATAATGGGTGGCTACACCTTC.

The chain carries TRBV4-2 and TRBJ2-5, with a possible D match to TRBD2 (5 bases). This CDR3 contains 16 residues. The V and J ends lost 1 base and 0 bases respectively, with 12 bases between them. Germline V gives CDR1 LGHNA, CDR2 YNFKEQ. CDR3 region: CASSQAVSGNQETQYF. DNA of the CDR3: TGTGCCAGCAGCCAAGCCGTTTCCGGGAACCAAGAGACCCAGTACTTC.

This clone was recorded a few times. The chain combines TRBV27 with TRBJ1-1, with no clear D. Per germline, CDR1 MNHEY and CDR2 SMNVEV (reference sequence). The CDR3 extends over 14 amino acids. The V end was cut by 3 bases, the J end by 2 bases, with 10 bases between. The CDR3 loop is CASSFRQDNTEAFF. DNA of the CDR3: TGTGCCAGCAGTTTCCGGCAGGACAACACTGAAGCTTTCTTT.

This chain joins TRBV5-6 and TRBJ1-2; D gene unclear. Germline V lookup: CDR1 SGHDT, CDR2 YYEEEE. V lost 0 bases to trimming and J lost 5 bases, with 26 bases between them. This CDR3 contains 19 residues. The DNA for the CDR3 is TGTGCCAGCAGCTTGGTGGGGAGATTCGGCAGGATGGGAGATTATGGCTACACCTTC. It translates to CASSLVGRFGRMGDYGYTF.

The count of this clone is one. This rearrangement joins TRBV11-2 to TRBJ2-7, with 9 nucleotides matching TRBD2. V was pared by 4 bases and J by 7 bases, with 11 bases of the junction left unmatched. The germline CDR1 and CDR2 sequences are SGHAT and FQNNGV. The CDR3 loop spans 15 amino acids. The CDR3 protein is CASSSMAGGPGEQYF. For the CDR3, the DNA is TGTGCCAGCAGCTCGATGGCGGGGGGGCCGGGGGAGCAGTACTTC. The full variable domain, rest sourced from reference TRBV11-2 and TRBJ2-7, is EAGVAQSPRYKIIEKRQSVAFWCNPISGHATLYWYQQILGQGPKLLIQFQNNGVVDDSQLPKDRFSAERLKGVDSTLKIQPAKLEDSAVYLCASSSMAGGPGEQYFGPGTRLTVT.

V and J are TRBV5-8 and TRBJ2-1; 9 bases agree with TRBD2. The CDR3 has 14 residues. J lost 9 bases, V lost 0 bases, and 4 bases had no gene match. Germline-derived CDR1 and CDR2 are SGHTS and YDEGEE. CDR3 bases: TGTGCCAGCAGCTTGGTGGCGGGGGGGCTTGAGCAGTTCTTC. The encoded protein is CASSLVAGGLEQFF. The complete variable domain, with remaining parts taken from reference TRBV5-8 and TRBJ2-1, reads EAGVTQSPTHLIKTRGQQATLRCSPISGHTSVYWYQQALGLGLQFLLWYDEGEERNRGNFPPRFSGRQFPNYSSELNVNALELEDSALYLCASSLVAGGLEQFFGPGTRLTVL.